This T cell receptor beta chain was captured by sequencing in a study of blood T cell repertoires in COVID-19. Study in general: Material from acute and convalescent COVID-19 was sourced from the United States, Italy and Spain. Sample material is recorded as cDNA or gDNA derived from T cells, B-cell-depleted T cells, or PBMCs.

Original processing notes: Reference gene primers were amplified, and this amplification served to estimate nucleated cell counts. Generated by immunoSEQ multiplex PCR, the TCRdb table keeps only in-frame clones and is missing some. The D gene and trimming were derived from the DNA, and the V and J assignments and clone size from that table. The sample shows tens of thousands of clones, around 90% of them seen only once. CDR3 size: 15 residues. With V trimmed by 0 bases and J by 2 bases, 3 bases remained unmatched. Per germline, CDR1 LGHDT and CDR2 YNNKEL (reference sequence). The receptor comes from a woman in her 70s with acute or convalescent COVID-19. Sequenced material: peripheral blood. The chain carries TRBV3-1 (or the pseudogene TRBV3-2) and TRBJ2-7; 8 bases align to TRBD1. The CDR3 DNA reads TGTGCCAGCAGCCAAGACGCAGGGGGCCCCTACGAGCAGTACTTC. Its protein product is CASSQDAGGPYEQYF.